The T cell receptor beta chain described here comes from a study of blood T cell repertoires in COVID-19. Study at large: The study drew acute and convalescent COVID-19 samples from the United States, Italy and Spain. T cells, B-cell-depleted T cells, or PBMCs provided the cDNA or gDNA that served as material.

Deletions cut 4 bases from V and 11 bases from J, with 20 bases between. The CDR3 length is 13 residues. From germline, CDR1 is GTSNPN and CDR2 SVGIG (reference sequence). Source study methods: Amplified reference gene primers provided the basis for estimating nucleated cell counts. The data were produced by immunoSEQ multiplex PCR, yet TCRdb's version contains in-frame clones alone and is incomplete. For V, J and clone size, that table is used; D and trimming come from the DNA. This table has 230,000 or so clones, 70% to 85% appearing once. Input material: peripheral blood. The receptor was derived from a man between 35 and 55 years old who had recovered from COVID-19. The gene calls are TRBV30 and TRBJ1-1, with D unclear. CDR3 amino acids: CAWIPRSARGAFF. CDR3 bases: TGTGCCTGGATCCCCCGGAGCGCCCGCGGCGCTTTCTTT.